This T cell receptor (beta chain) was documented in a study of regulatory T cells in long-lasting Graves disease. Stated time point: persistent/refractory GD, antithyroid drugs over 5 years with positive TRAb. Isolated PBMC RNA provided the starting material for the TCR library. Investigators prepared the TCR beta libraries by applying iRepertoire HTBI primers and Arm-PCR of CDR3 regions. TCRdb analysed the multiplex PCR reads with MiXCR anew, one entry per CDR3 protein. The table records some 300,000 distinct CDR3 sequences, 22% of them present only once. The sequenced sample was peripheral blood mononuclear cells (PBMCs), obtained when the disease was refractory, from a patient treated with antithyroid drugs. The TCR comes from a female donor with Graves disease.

CDR3 DNA sequence: TGCAGTGCTAGAGTGGAGGGGAAAAACATTCAGTACTTC. The encoded protein is CSARVEGKNIQYF. The chain combines TRBV20-1 with TRBJ2-4, with D perhaps TRBD2 (6 bases). V was shortened by 1 base and J by 4 bases, with 8 bases between the two germline ends. Germline assignment: CDR1 DFQATT and CDR2 SNEGSKA (reference sequence). The CDR3 is made up of 13 amino acids.